This T cell receptor (beta chain) was observed in a study of OX40 agonist ivuxolimab in advanced cancers. Study results and caveats: More expanded clones were seen, on average, in CD8+ T cells than in CD4+.

The CDR3 length is 15 residues. Between the trimmed V and J ends, which lost 2 bases and 5 bases, there was a span of 15 bases. Germline values: CDR1 ENHRY, CDR2 SYGVKD. Clones were sequenced by immunoSEQ multiplex PCR, and TCRdb holds only the in-frame ones, with some missing. The sample shows 50,000 to 65,000 clones, roughly 90% of them seen only once. About this clone: As yet, its antigen is unknown.

This chain connects TRBV10-3 to TRBJ2-5; D is possibly TRBD2 (6 bases). Material: CD4+ or CD8+ T cells sorted from blood, obtained in a trial of the OX40 agonist ivuxolimab. The TCR originated in an adult with an advanced solid tumor such as melanoma, head and neck, liver or kidney cancer. This CDR3 reads CAISEGGSVGETQYF. Here the CDR3 DNA reads TGTGCCATCAGTGAGGGAGGGAGTGTGGGGGAGACCCAGTACTTC.